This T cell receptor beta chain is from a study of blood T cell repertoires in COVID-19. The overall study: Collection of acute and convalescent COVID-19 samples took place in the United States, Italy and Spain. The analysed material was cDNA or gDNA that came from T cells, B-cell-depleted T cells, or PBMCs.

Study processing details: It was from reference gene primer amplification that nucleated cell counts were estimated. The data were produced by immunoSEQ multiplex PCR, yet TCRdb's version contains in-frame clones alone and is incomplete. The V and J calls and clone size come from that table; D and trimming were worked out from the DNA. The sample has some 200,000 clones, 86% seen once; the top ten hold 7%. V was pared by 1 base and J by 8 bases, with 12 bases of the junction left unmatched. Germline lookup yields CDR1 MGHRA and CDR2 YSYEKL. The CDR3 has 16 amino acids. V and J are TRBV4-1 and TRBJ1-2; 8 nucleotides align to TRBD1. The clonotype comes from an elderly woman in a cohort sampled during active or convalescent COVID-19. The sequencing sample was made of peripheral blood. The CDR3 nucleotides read TGCGCCAGCAGCCAAGCCCCGTCAGGGGGCGCATACGGCTACACCTTC. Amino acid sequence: CASSQAPSGGAYGYTF.